This paragraph covers one T cell receptor (beta chain) sequence. Its target is unknown. This entry is derived from a study of PD-1 blockade in classical Hodgkin lymphoma. Indicated time point: cycle 4 day 1 (C4D1), after more than five weeks of nivolumab. Every patient experienced relapse after autologous stem cell transplantation, and brentuximab vedotin exposure varied. Sequencing used immunoSEQ multiplex PCR; TCRdb keeps in-frame clones, though not all of them. This sample has approximately 90,000 clones, with 83% found just once. Whole-study findings and limits: Some patients started nivolumab under 1 year after ASCT, and they were excluded.

This clonotype was sampled from a human donor with classical Hodgkin lymphoma. The input for sequencing was peripheral blood mononuclear cells (PBMCs), taken before the fourth cycle of nivolumab.

This CDR3 reads CASSLLGGPGNTIYF. The CDR3 DNA follows: TGTGCCAGCAGCCTACTCGGGGGACCGGGAAACACCATATATTTT. The chain has TRBV5-6 and TRBJ1-3; possibly TRBD1 for D (5 bases). V was trimmed by 4 bases and J by 4 bases, leaving 15 bases between them. The germline gives CDR1 SGHDT, CDR2 YYEEEE. The length of the CDR3 is 15 residues.